The 7 T cell receptor beta chains below were found in one sample sequenced in a study of control samples from healthy donors and cancer patients. Repertoires were generated with immunoSEQ multiplex PCR, while TCRdb's copy carries only in-frame clones and drops some. The sample carries about 92,000 clones, roughly 82% recorded once. Sequencing was carried out using blood. Receptors were obtained from a woman aged 55-69 years in good health.

This sequence joins TRBV7-9 and TRBJ1-5; the D gene is possibly TRBD1 (5 bases). In germline, CDR1 is SEHNR, CDR2 FQNEAQ (reference sequence). The germline V and J ends were trimmed by 5 bases and 2 bases, with 7 bases remaining between them. The CDR3 is 13 residues long. CDR3 bases: TGTGCCAGCAGCCGGGGGGGCAATCAGCCCCAGCATTTT. It encodes CASSRGGNQPQHF.

This sequence joins TRBV4-1 and TRBJ1-2; TRBD1 matches 7 bases. V shed 4 bases, J shed 0 bases, and the junction held 8 bases outside the gene matches. The germline gives CDR1 MGHRA, CDR2 YSYEKL. CDR3 size: 16 residues. The CDR3 here is CASSPGGFTANYGYTF. The CDR3 DNA sequence: TGCGCCAGCAGCCCAGGGGGTTTTACAGCTAACTATGGCTACACCTTC.

V usage is TRBV7-2 and J usage is TRBJ2-5; 9 bases match TRBD2. Germline V gene lookup returns CDR1 SGHTA and CDR2 FQGNSA. Trimming cost V 4 bases and J 5 bases; bases outside gene matches: 2. The CDR3 extends over 13 amino acids. The CDR3 sequence is CASSSGLAETQYF. CDR3 nucleotide sequence: TGTGCCAGCAGCTCGGGACTAGCCGAGACCCAGTACTTC.

The chain joins TRBV5-1 to TRBJ1-1, with D possibly matching TRBD1 (5 bases). There are 14 residues in the CDR3. Trimming took 1 base from V and 2 from J, leaving 9 bases between them. The germline CDR1 and CDR2 sequences are SGHRS and YFSETQ. CDR3 DNA sequence: TGCGCCAGCAGCTTGATCACAGGAAACACTGAAGCTTTCTTT. Protein product: CASSLITGNTEAFF.

The CDR3 sequence: CASRPGAGNEQFF. CDR3 DNA: TGTGCCAGCAGGCCTGGAGCGGGGAATGAGCAGTTCTTC. The chain combines TRBV28 with TRBJ2-1; 7 bases match TRBD2. The V and J ends lost 6 bases and 7 bases, in that order; junction bases with no gene match: 6. In germline, CDR1 is MDHEN, CDR2 SYDVKM. CDR3 size: 13 residues.

This clone appeared once. The rearrangement uses TRBV6-5 and TRBJ1-1; D is perhaps TRBD1 (5 bases). This CDR3 has 14 residues. The germline V gene encodes CDR1 MNHEY and CDR2 SVGAGI. V was shortened by 7 bases and J by 2 bases, with 14 bases between the two germline ends. The CDR3 loop reads CASMRDRYNTEAFF. The CDR3 nucleotides read TGTGCCAGCATGAGGGACCGATACAACACTGAAGCTTTCTTT.

The rearrangement joins TRBV6-6 to TRBJ2-5; D is unclear. CDR1 and CDR2 from the germline V gene are MNHNY and SVGAGI (reference sequence). This CDR3 contains 12 residues. V was cut by 2 bases and J by 4 bases, with 5 bases left in between. CDR3 amino acids: CASSYTGETQYF. The DNA for the CDR3 is TGTGCCAGCAGTTACACCGGAGAGACCCAGTACTTC.